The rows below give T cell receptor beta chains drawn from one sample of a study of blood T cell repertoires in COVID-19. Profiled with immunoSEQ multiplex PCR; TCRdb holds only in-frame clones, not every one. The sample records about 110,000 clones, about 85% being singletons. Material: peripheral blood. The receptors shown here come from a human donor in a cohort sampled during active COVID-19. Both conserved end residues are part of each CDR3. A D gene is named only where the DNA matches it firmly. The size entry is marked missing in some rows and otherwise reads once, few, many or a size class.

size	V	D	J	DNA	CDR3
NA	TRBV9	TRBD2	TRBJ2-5	TGTGCCAGCAGCCCAAGGACTAGCTCAGGGGAGACCCAGTACTTC	CASSPRTSSGETQYF
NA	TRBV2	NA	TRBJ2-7	TGTGCCAGCAGACTGAGAGGGTCCTACGAGCAGTACTTC	CASRLRGSYEQYF
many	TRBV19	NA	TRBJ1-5	TGTGCCAGTTGGGAGGGACGGGGCAATCAGCCCCAGCATTTT	CASWEGRGNQPQHF
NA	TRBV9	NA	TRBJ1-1	TGTGCCAGCAGCGTTGTCCGCCCGGGGGGGAGTAACACTGAAGCTTTCTTT	CASSVVRPGGSNTEAFF
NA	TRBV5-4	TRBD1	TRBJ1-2	TGTGCCAGCAGCCCGTTAACGACAGGGGCTAGCGGCTACACCTTC	CASSPLTTGASGYTF
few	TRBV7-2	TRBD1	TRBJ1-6	TGTGCCAGCAGCAGGGACAGGGCTAATTCACCCCTCCACTTT	CASSRDRANSPLHF
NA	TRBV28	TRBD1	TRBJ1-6	TGTGCCAGCAGTTTATTTCCGGGGACAGGGTCTTCACCCCTCCACTTT	CASSLFPGTGSSPLHF
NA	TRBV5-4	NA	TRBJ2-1	TGTGCCTACCTAACTAAATCCAATGAGCAGTTCTTC	CAYLTKSNEQFF
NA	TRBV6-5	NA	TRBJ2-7	TGTGCCAGCAGTAAGGACAGTTCCTACGAGCAGTACTTC	CASSKDSSYEQYF
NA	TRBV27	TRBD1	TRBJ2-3	TGTGCCAGCAGACTGACAGGGGGCGGCACAGATACGCAGTATTTT	CASRLTGGGTDTQYF
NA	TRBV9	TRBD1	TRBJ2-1	TGTGCCAGCAGCGCCGGACAGGGTGGTGAGCAGTTCTTC	CASSAGQGGEQFF
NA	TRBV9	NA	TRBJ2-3	TGTGCCAGCAGCGTGACAACCTTCGTAACAGATACGCAGTATTTT	CASSVTTFVTDTQYF
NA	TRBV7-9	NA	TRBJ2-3	TGTGCCAGCAGCTCCGGGTCCTTCACAGATACGCAGTATTTT	CASSSGSFTDTQYF
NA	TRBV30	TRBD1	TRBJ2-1	TGTGCCTGGAATACGGGACAGGGCAACAATGAGCAGTTCTTC	CAWNTGQGNNEQFF
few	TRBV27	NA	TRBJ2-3	TGTGCCAGCAGTCCCTGGGGGGGCCCAGATACGCAGTATTTT	CASSPWGGPDTQYF
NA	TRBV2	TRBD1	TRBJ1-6	TGTGCCAGCAGACAATCAAGGACAGGAAGATCACCCCTCCACTTT	CASRQSRTGRSPLHF
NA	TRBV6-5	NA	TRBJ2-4	TGTGCCAGCAGAGAGACAGGGCACGGACTAACCATTCAGTACTTC	CASRETGHGLTIQYF
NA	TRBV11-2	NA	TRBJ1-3	TGTGCCAGCAGCTTTCCCCCCCGCTCAGGGGTGGGAAACACCATATATTTT	CASSFPPRSGVGNTIYF
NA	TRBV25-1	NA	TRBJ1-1	TGTGCCAGCAGTGAATCCTTGAACACTGAAGCTTTCTTT	CASSESLNTEAFF
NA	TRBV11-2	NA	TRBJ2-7	TGTGCCAGCAGCCCCAGGGGACGGCCGGACGACGAGCAGTACTTC	CASSPRGRPDDEQYF
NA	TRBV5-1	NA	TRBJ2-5	TGCGCCAGCAGACTAACGCCGCCGGAGACCCAGTACTTC	CASRLTPPETQYF
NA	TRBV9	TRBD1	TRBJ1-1	TGTGCCAGCAGCGGCCGGACAGGGGGGTGGACTGAAGCTTTCTTT	CASSGRTGGWTEAFF
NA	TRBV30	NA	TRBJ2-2	TGTGCCTGGAGTAGGGGGAACACCGGGGAGCTGTTTTTT	CAWSRGNTGELFF
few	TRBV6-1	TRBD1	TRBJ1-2	TGTGCCAGCAGTGAAGTGACAGGGGCTCAATTGAACACCTTC	CASSEVTGAQLNTF
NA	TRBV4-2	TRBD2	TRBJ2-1	TGTGCCAGCAGCCAAACCGGGACTAGTTCCCTCAATGAGCAGTTCTTC	CASSQTGTSSLNEQFF
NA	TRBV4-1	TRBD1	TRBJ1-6	TGCGCCAGCAGACAGTTCCTACAGGGGGCCCTGTCCCCCCTCCACTTT	CASRQFLQGALSPLHF
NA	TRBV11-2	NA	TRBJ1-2	TGTGCCAGCAGCTTCGGTGGGAGCGGGTATGGCTACACCTTC	CASSFGGSGYGYTF
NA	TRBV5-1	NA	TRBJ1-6	TGCGCCAGCAGCGCGACAGAGAATTCACCCCTCCACTTT	CASSATENSPLHF
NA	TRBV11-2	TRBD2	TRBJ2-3	TGTGCCAGCAGCTTAGACCTTGCAGCGGGGGCAGATACGCAGTATTTT	CASSLDLAAGADTQYF
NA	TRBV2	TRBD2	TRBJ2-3	TGTGCCAGCAAGGCGGGGGGGCCAACAGATACGCAGTATTTT	CASKAGGPTDTQYF
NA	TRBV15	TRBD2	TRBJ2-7	TGTGCCACCAGCAGCGGGACTAGCGGGAGCCACGAGCAGTACTTC	CATSSGTSGSHEQYF
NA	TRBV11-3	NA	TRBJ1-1	TGTGCCAGCAGCCCCGACTGGAACACTGAAGCTTTCTTT	CASSPDWNTEAFF
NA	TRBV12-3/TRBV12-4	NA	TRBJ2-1	TGTGCCAGCAGCCTGACAGTCAATGAGCAGTTCTTC	CASSLTVNEQFF
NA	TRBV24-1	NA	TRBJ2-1	TGTGCCACCAGTGGTCCGGGACATACTTACAATGAGCAGTTCTTC	CATSGPGHTYNEQFF
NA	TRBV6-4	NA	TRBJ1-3	TGTGCCAGCAGTACGGACAGCCGCCTCTCTGGAAACACCATATATTTT	CASSTDSRLSGNTIYF
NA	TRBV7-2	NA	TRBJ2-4	TGTGCCAGCAGCTTAGCCGGAGGGGACATTCAGTACTTC	CASSLAGGDIQYF
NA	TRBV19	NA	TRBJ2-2	TGTGCCAGTAGCCTACGTGGGGCAGGGATAATTTCCGGGGAGCTGTTTTTT	CASSLRGAGIISGELFF
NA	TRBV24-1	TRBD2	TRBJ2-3	TGTGCCACCAGTGATCCAAACCCACTAGCGGGGGGCACCAGTACGCAGTATTTT	CATSDPNPLAGGTSTQYF
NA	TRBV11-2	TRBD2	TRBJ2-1	TGTGCCAGCAGCTTGAGCGGGGGGGTAAGAAATGAGCAGTTCTTC	CASSLSGGVRNEQFF
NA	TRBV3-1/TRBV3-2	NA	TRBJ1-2	TGTGCCAGCAGCCAAGTGGGCCTCTATGGCTACACCTTC	CASSQVGLYGYTF
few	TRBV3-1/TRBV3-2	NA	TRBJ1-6	TGTGCCAGCAGCCAAATTAGGGGTAGCAAGCCCCTCCACTTT	CASSQIRGSKPLHF
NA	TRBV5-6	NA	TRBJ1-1	TGTGCCAGCAGCTTGTGGGGCAGGTACACTGAAGCTTTCTTT	CASSLWGRYTEAFF
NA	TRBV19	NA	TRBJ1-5	TGTGCCAGTAGCGGAGGACCGTCAGGCAATCAGCCCCAGCATTTT	CASSGGPSGNQPQHF
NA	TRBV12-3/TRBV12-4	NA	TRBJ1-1	TGTGCCAGTAGGGGCACTGAAGCTTTCTTT	CASRGTEAFF
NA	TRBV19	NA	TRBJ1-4	TGTGCCAGTAGTATGCAAGCCATAAGTGCAACTAATGAAAAACTGTTTTTT	CASSMQAISATNEKLFF
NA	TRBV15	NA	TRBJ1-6	TGTGCCACCAGTGTCCAGAGGGATTCACCCCTCCACTTT	CATSVQRDSPLHF
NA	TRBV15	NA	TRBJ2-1	TGTGCCACCAGCAGAGTCGAACAGGGAGAGGGTGAGCAGTTCTTC	CATSRVEQGEGEQFF
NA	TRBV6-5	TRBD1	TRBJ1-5	TGTGCCAGCAGGAGTAGACAGGGTTGGAATCAGCCCCAGCATTTT	CASRSRQGWNQPQHF
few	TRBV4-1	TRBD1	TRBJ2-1	TGCGCCAGCAGCCAAGACCCCCCCCCAGCCGGACAGGGAATTAGGAATGAGCAGTTCTTC	CASSQDPPPAGQGIRNEQFF
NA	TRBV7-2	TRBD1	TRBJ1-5	TGTGCCAGCAGCGTATTACAGGGGGTTGGCAATCAGCCCCAGCATTTT	CASSVLQGVGNQPQHF
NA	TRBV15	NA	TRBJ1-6	TGTGCCACCAGCAGAGGCGGCGGGGAACTCGGTAATTCACCCCTCCACTTT	CATSRGGGELGNSPLHF
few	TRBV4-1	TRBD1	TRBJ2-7	TGCGCCAGCAGCCAGGCCGGGACAGGGACCTACGAGCAGTACTTC	CASSQAGTGTYEQYF
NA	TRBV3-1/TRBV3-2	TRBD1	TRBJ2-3	TGTGCCAGCAGTCTCCCGGGACAGGGCTTGTATTTT	CASSLPGQGLYF
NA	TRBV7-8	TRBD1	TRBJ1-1	TGTGCCAGCAGCCGACAGGGGACTGAAGCTTTCTTT	CASSRQGTEAFF